This T cell receptor (beta chain) was identified during a study of regulatory T cells in long-lasting Graves disease. The CDR3 sequence is 16 residues long. V lost 6 bases to trimming and J lost 0 bases; unmatched junction nucleotides: 10. Germline V gene sequence: CDR1 MNHNS, CDR2 SASEGT. HTBI primers from iRepertoire and Arm-PCR of CDR3 regions yielded the TCR beta libraries. Each CDR3 protein is one row after TCRdb ran MiXCR on the multiplex PCR reads. The sample has about 340,000 distinct CDR3 sequences; 20% are singletons. Only a few counts were recorded for this clonotype. Time point given: persistent/refractory GD, antithyroid drugs over 5 years with positive TRAb. The TCR library was prepared using RNA isolated from PBMCs.

The chain recombines TRBV6-1 with TRBJ2-7, with 8 positions matching TRBD2. The clonotype comes from a female donor with Graves disease. Sequencing used peripheral blood mononuclear cells (PBMCs), obtained when the disease was refractory, from a patient treated with antithyroid drugs. The chain's CDR3 is CASSGQGGTSSYEQYF. CDR3 DNA: TGTGCCAGCAGCGGCCAGGGCGGGACTAGCTCCTACGAGCAGTACTTC.